The text below deals with one T cell receptor (beta chain). Antigen: not known. The sample is drawn from a study of T cells after posttransplantation cyclophosphamide. Study results and caveats: Later post-transplant blood repertoires were often dominated by donor CD8+ memory clones.

This CDR3 has 18 amino acids. Germline-derived CDR1 and CDR2 are KGHSH and LQKENI. Trimming took 1 base from V and 1 from J; bases not matched to a gene: 8. A marrow graft followed busulfan-fludarabine conditioning, with cyclophosphamide on days +3 and +4. Some clones are missing from TCRdb's copy, which holds only in-frame ones; the method was immunoSEQ multiplex PCR. The data hold about 6,700 clones, with over 65% observed a single time. This specimen consisted of PBMCs, obtained after allogeneic stem cell transplant with posttransplant cyclophosphamide. This receptor was taken from a female patient aged 50-59 years who received an allogeneic stem cell transplant from a related donor, was CMV-positive, and had no GVHD. The graft donor may have given rise to some T cells. This rearrangement joins TRBV18 to TRBJ1-3; 9 nucleotides line up with TRBD1. CDR3 sequence: CASSPLVTGGLSGNTIYF. CDR3 DNA sequence: TGTGCCAGCTCACCACTTGTTACAGGGGGCTTGTCTGGAAACACCATATATTTT.